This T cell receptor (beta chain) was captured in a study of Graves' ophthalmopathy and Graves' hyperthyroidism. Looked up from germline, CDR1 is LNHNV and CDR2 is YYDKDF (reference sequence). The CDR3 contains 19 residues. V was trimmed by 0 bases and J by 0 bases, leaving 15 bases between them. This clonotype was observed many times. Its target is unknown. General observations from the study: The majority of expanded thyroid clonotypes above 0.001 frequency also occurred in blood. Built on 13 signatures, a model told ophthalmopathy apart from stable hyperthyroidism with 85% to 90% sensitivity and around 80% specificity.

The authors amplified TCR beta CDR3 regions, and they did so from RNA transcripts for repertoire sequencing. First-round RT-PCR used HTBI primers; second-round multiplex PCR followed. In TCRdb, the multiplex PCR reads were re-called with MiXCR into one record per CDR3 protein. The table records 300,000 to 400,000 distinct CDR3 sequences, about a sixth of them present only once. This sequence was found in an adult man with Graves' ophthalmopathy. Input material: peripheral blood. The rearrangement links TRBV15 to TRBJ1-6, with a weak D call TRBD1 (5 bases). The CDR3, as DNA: TGTGCCACCAGCAGAGAGTACCGACAGACGAGCTCCTATAATTCACCCCTCCACTTT. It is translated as CATSREYRQTSSYNSPLHF.